These 28 T cell receptor beta chains came from one sample sequenced in a study of cytomegalovirus exposure and HLA in healthy donors. Primers for the PCR totalled 60 Vbeta and 13 Jbeta. Repertoires were generated with immunoSEQ multiplex PCR, while TCRdb's copy carries only in-frame clones and drops some. This sample has some 120,000 clones; approximately 80% occur once, and the top ten carry 9.5% to 12%. The sequenced material came from PBMCs. The receptors originated from a man between 40 and 49 years old in good health and CMV-seropositive.

This rearrangement joins TRBV28 to TRBJ2-3, with TRBD2 identical over 10 bases. Germline values: CDR1 MDHEN, CDR2 SYDVKM. Germline trimming cut 5 bases from V and 5 bases from J; bases unmatched to any gene: 7. The CDR3 contains 15 residues. The CDR3 sequence: CASSIGAGGGDTQYF. CDR3 bases: TGTGCCAGCAGTATCGGAGCGGGGGGGGGAGATACGCAGTATTTT.

V usage is TRBV7-2 and J usage is TRBJ1-2; TRBD1 matches 7 bases. Looked up from germline, CDR1 is SGHTA and CDR2 is FQGNSA. The CDR3 covers 12 residues. V lost 6 bases to trimming and J lost 8 bases; unmatched junction nucleotides: 6. The CDR3 spells CASREQGFGYTF. In nucleotides, the CDR3 is TGTGCCAGCAGGGAACAGGGGTTCGGCTACACCTTC.

The J gene is TRBJ2-5, the V gene TRBV5-1, with D tentatively TRBD1 (5 bases). This CDR3 is built from 13 residues. Trimming took off 2 bases at V and 0 bases at J, with 5 bases between the two ends. Germline V CDR1 and CDR2: SGHRS, YFSETQ. CDR3 sequence: CASSLQDQETQYF. The CDR3 nucleotides read TGCGCCAGCAGCTTACAGGACCAAGAGACCCAGTACTTC.

CDR3 sequence: CASSGGQWGTYEQYF. CDR3 DNA sequence: TGTGCCAGCAGTGGGGGACAGTGGGGCACCTACGAGCAGTACTTC. The V call is TRBV25-1, the J call TRBJ2-7, with 7 bases fitting TRBD1. V lost 4 bases to trimming and J lost 2 bases; unmatched junction nucleotides: 8. The CDR3 sequence is 15 residues long. Germline lookup yields CDR1 MGHDK and CDR2 SYGVNS.

V is TRBV28 and J is TRBJ1-2, with D tentatively TRBD1 (5 bases). The V and J ends lost 3 bases and 0 bases respectively, with 11 bases between them. Per the germline V gene, CDR1 is MDHEN and CDR2 is SYDVKM. The CDR3 has 15 residues. In DNA, the CDR3 is TGTGCCAGCAGTTTCTGGGGCACCCCTAACTATGGCTACACCTTC. This gives the protein CASSFWGTPNYGYTF.

The chain has TRBV5-6 and TRBJ1-4; D unresolved. The germline CDR1 and CDR2 sequences are SGHDT and YYEEEE. There are 16 residues in the CDR3. V shed 0 bases and J shed 6 bases, with 15 bases lying between them. The CDR3 DNA reads TGTGCCAGCAGCTTGGGTAGCGAGGCTACATATGAAAAACTGTTTTTT. The encoded protein is CASSLGSEATYEKLFF.

This chain links TRBV6-4 with TRBJ1-6; no reliable D call. CDR1 MRHNA and CDR2 SNTAGT come from the germline V gene. The CDR3 spans 16 residues. Deletions cut 3 bases from V and 0 bases from J, with 9 bases between. CDR3 amino acids: CASSDGGSSYNSPLHF. CDR3 bases: TGTGCCAGCAGTGATGGCGGAAGCTCCTATAATTCACCCCTCCACTTT.

The chain uses TRBV10-2 and TRBJ1-6; D possibly corresponds to TRBD1 (5 bases). Trimming left V 7 bases short and J 7 bases short, with 14 bases between. The length of the CDR3 is 14 residues. Germline assignment: CDR1 WSHSY and CDR2 SAAADI. The CDR3 DNA reads as TGCGCCAGCACCCCCGAAGGGGCGAATTCACCCCTCCACTTT. Amino acid sequence: CASTPEGANSPLHF.

The J gene is TRBJ2-3, the V gene TRBV4-2; 13 bases match TRBD2. The CDR3 loop spans 17 amino acids. V was clipped by 1 base and J by 2 bases; unmatched bases: 3. Looked up from germline, CDR1 is LGHNA and CDR2 is YNFKEQ. The CDR3 sequence: CASSQGTSGGFTDTQYF. The CDR3 coding sequence is TGTGCCAGCAGCCAAGGGACTAGCGGGGGATTCACAGATACGCAGTATTTT.

V usage is TRBV6-5 and J usage is TRBJ2-7; 9 nucleotides align to TRBD2. The V and J ends lost 6 bases and 4 bases, in that order; junction bases with no gene match: 4. The CDR3 spans 13 residues. Germline lookup yields CDR1 MNHEY and CDR2 SVGAGI. This CDR3 reads CASRTSGLYEQYF. CDR3 in DNA: TGTGCCAGCAGGACTAGCGGACTTTACGAGCAGTACTTC.

This clone was found a few times. V gene TRBV7-9 combines with J gene TRBJ2-1, with 9 positions matching TRBD1. V gave up 4 bases and J gave up 0 bases; unmatched junction bases: 1. CDR3 size: 15 residues. The V gene's germline CDR1 is SEHNR and CDR2 FQNEAQ (reference sequence). The DNA of the CDR3 is TGTGCCAGCAGCTCGGGACAGGGCTCCTACAATGAGCAGTTCTTC. Amino acids: CASSSGQGSYNEQFF.

The chain combines TRBV5-8 with TRBJ1-1; D gene unclear. CDR1 and CDR2 from the germline V gene are SGHTS and YDEGEE. V was trimmed by 3 bases and J by 6 bases, leaving 12 bases between them. The CDR3 spans 13 residues. This CDR3 reads CASSWARRSEAFF. In nucleotides, the CDR3 is TGTGCCAGCAGCTGGGCCCGCCGGTCTGAAGCTTTCTTT.

This rearrangement joins TRBV19 to TRBJ2-1, with D tentatively TRBD2 (5 bases). V dropped 5 bases and J dropped 6 bases, with 11 bases sitting between them. CDR3 length: 13 amino acids. Germline loops: CDR1 LNHDA, CDR2 SQIVND (reference sequence). CDR3 in amino acids: CASSPRAGNEQFF. The CDR3 region has the DNA TGTGCCAGTAGTCCGCGGGCAGGCAATGAGCAGTTCTTC.

V gene TRBV19 combines with J gene TRBJ1-2; D is perhaps TRBD1 (5 bases). The CDR3 covers 18 residues. The V end was cut by 2 bases, the J end by 2 bases, with 21 bases between. From germline, CDR1 is LNHDA and CDR2 SQIVND (reference sequence). CDR3 in amino acids: CASSINLNRGIVNYGYTF. DNA of the CDR3: TGTGCCAGTAGTATAAATTTAAACCGGGGGATAGTGAACTATGGCTACACCTTC. The full variable domain, completed using reference TRBV19 and TRBJ1-2, is DGGITQSPKYLFRKEGQNVTLSCEQNLNHDAMYWYRQDPGQGLRLIYYSQIVNDFQKGDIAEGYSVSREKKESFPLTVTSAQKNPTAFYLCASSINLNRGIVNYGYTFGSGTRLTVV.

The chain joins TRBV7-2 to TRBJ2-7; 9 nucleotides align to TRBD1. The ends lost 5 bases at V and 5 bases at J; junction bases unmatched: 4. CDR1 and CDR2 (germline): SGHTA, FQGNSA. The CDR3 length is 13 residues. CDR3 DNA: TGTGCCAGCAGCCCCCGGGACAGGGACGAGCAGTACTTC. It encodes CASSPRDRDEQYF.

The CDR3, as DNA: TGTGCCAGCAGCTTCGGGGAGTATAGCAATCAGCCCCAGCATTTT. This translates into CASSFGEYSNQPQHF. The chain links TRBV7-2 to TRBJ1-5; D gene uncertain. Germline V gene lookup returns CDR1 SGHTA and CDR2 FQGNSA. CDR3 size: 15 residues. Trimming left V 3 bases short and J 0 bases short, with 9 bases between.

The chain is built from TRBV6-5 and TRBJ2-5; 9 bases line up with TRBD1. CDR3 length equals 14 residues. Germline lookup yields CDR1 MNHEY and CDR2 SVGAGI. Losses at the gene ends were 5 bases for V and 2 bases for J; bases not matched to a gene: 3. The chain's CDR3 is CASSDGQGQETQYF. The CDR3 DNA sequence: TGTGCCAGCAGTGATGGACAGGGGCAAGAGACCCAGTACTTC.

The chain carries TRBV28 and TRBJ2-3; 10 bases are shared with TRBD2. This CDR3 comprises 16 residues. V lost 4 bases and J lost 2; bases outside the gene matches: 6. Germline V lookup: CDR1 MDHEN, CDR2 SYDVKM. The CDR3 nucleotides read TGTGCCAGCAGTTCCGGGACTAGCGAGGACACAGATACGCAGTATTTT. It encodes CASSSGTSEDTDTQYF.

This clone was detected only once. V is TRBV28 and J is TRBJ2-7; possible D gene TRBD1, 5 bases. This CDR3 spans 14 amino acids. The V gene lost 2 bases and the J gene lost 4 bases, with 12 bases spanning the gap. Germline CDR1 MDHEN, CDR2 SYDVKM. The CDR3 DNA reads TGTGCCAGCAGTTTAATGCAGGGCCCATACGAGCAGTACTTC. Its protein is CASSLMQGPYEQYF. The complete variable domain, with remaining parts taken from reference TRBV28 and TRBJ2-7, reads DVKVTQSSRYLVKRTGEKVFLECVQDMDHENMFWYRQDPGLGLRLIYFSYDVKMKEKGDIPEGYSVSREKKERFSLILESASTNQTSMYLCASSLMQGPYEQYFGPGTRLTVT.

The chain recombines TRBV5-6 with TRBJ1-4; D perhaps matches TRBD1 (5 bases). CDR3 length equals 14 residues. Trimming pared 5 bases from V and 6 bases from J, leaving 14 bases between. Germline V lookup: CDR1 SGHDT, CDR2 YYEEEE. The CDR3 bases are TGTGCCAGCAGTTGGGGGACTATGTATGAAAAACTGTTTTTT. It codes for CASSWGTMYEKLFF.

This clone was recorded a few times. V gene TRBV13 combines with J gene TRBJ1-2, with TRBD1 matching 7 bases. CDR3 length: 15 residues. V dropped 2 bases and J dropped 4; count of bases not matched to a gene: 7. In germline, CDR1 is PRHDT, CDR2 FYEKMQ (reference sequence). This CDR3 is CASSLPSTGTYGYTF. CDR3 DNA: TGTGCCAGCAGCTTACCCTCGACAGGGACCTATGGCTACACCTTC. The full variable domain, its missing parts supplied by reference TRBV13 and TRBJ1-2, is AAGVIQSPRHLIKEKRETATLKCYPIPRHDTVYWYQQGPGQDPQFLISFYEKMQSDKGSIPDRFSAQQFSDYHSELNMSSLELGDSALYFCASSLPSTGTYGYTFGSGTRLTVV.

The rearrangement joins TRBV5-1 to TRBJ1-2; D is perhaps TRBD1 (5 bases). The CDR3 has 14 amino acids. Trimming removed 0 bases from V and 7 bases from J, with 13 bases in between. Looked up from germline, CDR1 is SGHRS and CDR2 is YFSETQ. The CDR3 reads CASSLAPREAGYTF. CDR3 DNA sequence: TGCGCCAGCAGCTTGGCGCCCAGGGAGGCTGGCTACACCTTC.

V usage is TRBV6-1 and J usage is TRBJ1-2, with D perhaps TRBD1 (5 bases). The ends were cut back, 6 bases at V and 7 bases at J, with 18 bases in the middle. Germline CDR1 is MNHNS and CDR2 is SASEGT. The CDR3 extends over 14 amino acids. CDR3 loop: CASRITSGGSGYTF. For the CDR3, the DNA is TGTGCCAGCAGAATTACCTCCGGGGGGTCTGGCTACACCTTC.

This chain joins TRBV6-5 and TRBJ1-2, with 9 bases matching TRBD1. CDR1 is MNHEY and CDR2 is SVGAGI in the germline V gene. J was trimmed by 1 base and V by 2 bases; bases with no gene match: 2. The CDR3 runs 15 residues. CDR3 bases: TGTGCCAGCAGTTACGCGACAGGGGGTAACTATGGCTACACCTTC. Translation: CASSYATGGNYGYTF.

This clone was seen a few times. The chain carries TRBV7-9 and TRBJ1-5; D is ambiguous. This CDR3 region has 14 residues. Germline values: CDR1 SEHNR, CDR2 FQNEAQ (reference sequence). Trimming left V 2 bases short and J 0 bases short, with 5 bases between. In nucleotides, the CDR3 is TGTGCCAGCAGCTTAATAGATAGCAATCAGCCCCAGCATTTT. Its protein is CASSLIDSNQPQHF.

The chain couples TRBV9 to TRBJ2-5; 12 bases are a match to TRBD2. The CDR3 consists of 17 residues. Germline V gene data show CDR1 as SGDLS and CDR2 as YYNGEE. The V gene end was trimmed by 3 bases and the J gene end by 5 bases; junction bases not matched to a gene: 11. The CDR3 nucleotides are TGTGCCAGCAGCGGGGGGAGGACTAGCGGGGTTATGGAGACCCAGTACTTC. Translated, it gives CASSGGRTSGVMETQYF.

The J gene is TRBJ2-7, the V gene TRBV28, with 7 bases identical to TRBD1. Germline-derived CDR1 and CDR2 are MDHEN and SYDVKM. Trimming at V came to 7 bases and at J to 4 bases, leaving 13 bases not matched to a gene. The CDR3 spans 15 residues. The CDR3 DNA follows: TGTGCCAGCACCCCAGGGACAGTTGGTGATTACGAGCAGTACTTC. Translating it yields CASTPGTVGDYEQYF.

V is TRBV5-1 and J is TRBJ1-6, with D tentatively TRBD1 (5 bases). CDR1 is SGHRS and CDR2 is YFSETQ in the germline V gene. The CDR3 covers 14 residues. Between the trimmed V and J ends, which lost 5 bases and 7 bases, there was a span of 13 bases. For the CDR3, the DNA is TGCGCCAGCAGTTCTCCGGCAGGGAATTCACCCCTCCACTTT. Translated, it gives CASSSPAGNSPLHF.